This T cell receptor beta chain was captured in a study of cytomegalovirus exposure and HLA in healthy donors. General study findings and limits: TRBV6-2, TRBV6-3 and some other V segments were unresolvable in 87-base-pair reads.

Healthy bone marrow donors supplied every sample. Germline V lookup: CDR1 SGHRS, CDR2 YFSETQ. The CDR3 totals 15 residues. V lost 5 bases and J lost 2; bases outside the gene matches: 5. PCR used 60 Vbeta primers and 13 Jbeta primers. TCRdb's table, derived via immunoSEQ multiplex PCR, lists solely in-frame clones and lacks some. The data show fewer than 200,000 clones, over 70% seen once. Comments on this clone: No antigen is known for it.

V gene TRBV5-1 combines with J gene TRBJ2-3, with 10 bases aligning to TRBD2. What was sequenced was PBMCs. The receptor was isolated from a man between 35 and 55 years old in good health and CMV-seropositive. CDR3 in amino acids: CASRGAGGLTDTQYF. The CDR3 DNA sequence: TGCGCCAGCAGAGGAGCGGGAGGGCTCACAGATACGCAGTATTTT.